The clone carrying this T cell receptor beta chain showed up just a few times. Its specificity is unknown. This sample is drawn from a study of T cells after yellow fever vaccination. Study context: The SMART-Seq v4 Ultra Low Input method served to prepare the low-cell-number fractions. Regarding the study as a whole: When the response was secondary, it was weaker but reached its peak faster, day 5 versus 15.

This CDR3 has 12 amino acids. Germline values: CDR1 MNHEY, CDR2 SVGEGT. V lost 5 bases, J lost 8 bases, and 13 bases lay in between. TCRdb re-called the 5' RACE reads with MiXCR, one entry per CDR3 protein. Counted here are around 310,000 distinct CDR3 sequences, around 4.1% occurring once; the ten biggest clones make up approximately 24%. The sample in question was PBMCs, obtained 5 days after the yellow fever booster vaccination. The sequence came from a man between 18 and 35 years old who received the YFV17D yellow fever vaccine. The V call is TRBV6-2 or TRBV6-3, the J call TRBJ2-7; a weak D match, TRBD1 (6 bases). The CDR3 spells CASSLRDTKQYV. In DNA form, the CDR3 reads TGTGCCAGCAGTCTTCGGGACACCAAGCAGTACGTC.